This T cell receptor beta chain was found in a study of a mutant IDH1 vaccine in newly diagnosed glioma (dated by TCRdb to 2020 to 2023). Context from the whole study: Vaccination began 4-6 weeks after radiotherapy alone, or alongside temozolomide cycles in the chemotherapy-containing groups. The week-35 safety follow-up took place at visit V12, and the week-47 end of study took place at visit V13. Prior to enrollment, patients had been given standard therapy consisting of radiotherapy alone, temozolomide alone, or radiochemotherapy with temozolomide, with the combination given to most patients. Of the roughly 31 treated patients, about 62% were male and 37.5% were female, and the mean age was roughly 40 years. Six visits were used for peripheral blood collection: V03 (baseline), V05, V07, V10, V12 and V13. For exploratory analyses, longitudinal TCRB deep sequencing was carried out in more than 20 treated patients wherever samples were available.

Libraries were made using the immunoSEQ multiplex PCR assay. Rearranged TCR beta chain sequences were amplified using the hsTCRB Kit according to the manufacturer's protocol. An Illumina MiSeq was used to sequence the TCRB libraries. On the study's bioinformatics: The proprietary platform of the kit vendor was used for demultiplexing, trimming and gene mapping. Imported from immuneACCESS, the table was reduced by TCRdb to in-frame sequences with V and J called. These copies leave out some clones; in studies compared against another copy, an unresolved V gene accounts for under half, and the cause of the remainder is not known. That table gives V, J and clone size, and the DNA gave D and trimming. Recorded for this sample are about 47,000 clones; roughly 91% of them occurred a single time. Around 5.7% of the sample goes to the ten largest clones. Spanning cysteine to phenylalanine, the CDR3 consists of 11 amino acids. This entry keeps only the CDR3 DNA: 33 bases, framed from base 1. The germline ends are 9 bases apart after V is trimmed by 5 bases and J by 8 bases. In the germline V gene (reference sequence), CDR1 corresponds to MNHEY and CDR2 to SMNVEV.

In regard to this clone: It lacks a known antigen. The sample holds no much larger clone one base away, and base qualities are not on file.

Per the publication, the time point label means: week 35, safety follow-up. Each vaccine dose was 300 ug of a 20-mer mutant IDH1 peptide in Montanide, given subcutaneously with topical imiquimod. Patients received eight vaccinations in weeks 1, 3, 5, 7, 11, 15, 19 and 23, corresponding to visits V03 through V10. The donors had newly diagnosed IDH1-mutant astrocytomas of WHO grade 3 or 4 that showed loss of nuclear ATRX. The samples were drawn from NOA16, a multicentre, single-arm, open-label phase I trial in Germany that tested a mutant IDH1 peptide vaccine in humans for the first time. The DNeasy Blood and Tissue Kit was used to extract genomic DNA from EDTA blood for TCRB sequencing. What the research found in general, with its limitations: PBMC samples for TCRB deep sequencing were selected based on availability. Vaccine-induced immune responses across multiple MHC alleles were detected in 90% to 95% of patients. It was noted by the authors that analyses of patient blood samples could not be reproduced owing to sample limitations. Pseudoprogression appeared unrelated to alterations in the top peripheral T cell clonotypes detected by TCRB sequencing.

The sequences come from PBMCs, collected from a glioma patient whose treatment included an IDH1 peptide vaccine. This TCR was recovered from a woman aged 40 to 49 with glioma. The chain couples TRBV27 to TRBJ1-1; the D gene remains uncertain. The CDR3 region: CASSPRFEAFF. DNA sequence: TGTGCCAGCAGTCCACGCTTCGAAGCTTTCTTT.